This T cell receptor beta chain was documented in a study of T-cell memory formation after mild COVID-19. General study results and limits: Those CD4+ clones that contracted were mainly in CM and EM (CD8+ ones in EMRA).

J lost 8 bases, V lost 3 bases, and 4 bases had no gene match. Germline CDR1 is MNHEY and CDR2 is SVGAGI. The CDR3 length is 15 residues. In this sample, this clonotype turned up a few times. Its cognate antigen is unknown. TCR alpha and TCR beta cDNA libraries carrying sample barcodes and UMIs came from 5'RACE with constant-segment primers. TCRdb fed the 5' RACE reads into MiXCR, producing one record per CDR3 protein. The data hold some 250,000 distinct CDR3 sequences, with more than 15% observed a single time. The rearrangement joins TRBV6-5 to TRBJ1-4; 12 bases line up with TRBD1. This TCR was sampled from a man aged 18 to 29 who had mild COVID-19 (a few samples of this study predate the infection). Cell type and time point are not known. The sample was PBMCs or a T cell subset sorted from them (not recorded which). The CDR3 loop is CASSYSGTGGEKLFF. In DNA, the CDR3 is TGTGCCAGCAGTTATTCCGGGACAGGGGGCGAAAAACTGTTTTTT.